This T cell receptor beta chain was identified during a study of blood T cell repertoires in COVID-19. Across the whole study: Samples of COVID-19 (acute and convalescent) were obtained from the United States, Italy and Spain. Sources were T cells, B-cell-depleted T cells, or PBMCs; the material itself was cDNA or gDNA.

The cohort comprised adults aged about 18 to 100 years residing in about two dozen US areas. Germline-derived CDR1 and CDR2 are SGHRS and YFSETQ. V was shortened by 0 bases and J by 3 bases, with 6 bases between the two germline ends. The CDR3 length is 13 residues. In the original analysis: Reference gene primer amplification gave estimated nucleated cell counts. Assay used: immunoSEQ multiplex PCR; TCRdb lists only in-frame clones, some missing. That table is the source of V, J and clone size, and D and trimming were worked out from the DNA. This table holds 200,000 to 300,000 clones, roughly 91% found once.

V and J are TRBV5-1 and TRBJ1-1, with unresolved D. Sequencing input: PBMCs or T cells enriched from blood (not recorded which). The TCR was taken from a woman aged 30 to 39 with acute COVID-19. The CDR3 reads CASSLDIYTEAFF. Here the CDR3 DNA reads TGCGCCAGCAGCTTGGACATTTACACTGAAGCTTTCTTT.